This entry lists 17 T cell receptor beta chains sequenced from one sample in a study of blood T cells in healthy people across ages. Sample-barcoded 5' priming and a J-beta primer mix drove a second PCR of about 6 to 12 cycles. In TCRdb, the 5' RACE reads were re-called with MiXCR into one record per CDR3 protein. The sample yields 850,000 to 950,000 distinct CDR3 sequences, around 30% seen once. Sequenced material: blood. The receptors come from a woman older than 75 in good health.

Here the CDR3 reads CASSLRESGPQHF. The CDR3 region has the DNA TGTGCCAGCAGCTTACGGGAATCAGGGCCCCAGCATTTT. V is TRBV5-5 and J is TRBJ1-5; the D is unclear. Trimming cost V 2 bases and J 9 bases, with 12 bases left between them. Germline-derived CDR1 and CDR2 are SGHKS and YYEKEE (reference sequence). This CDR3 spans 13 amino acids.

This clonotype was observed many times. The rearrangement joins TRBV7-8 to TRBJ2-5, with a tentative D call TRBD2 (5 bases). The CDR3 length is 12 residues. Germline CDR1 and CDR2: SGHVS and FQNEAQ. V was cut by 5 bases and J by 5 bases, with 9 bases left in between. The CDR3 DNA reads TGTGCCAGCAGCATTAGCGTGGAGACCCAGTACTTC. It encodes CASSISVETQYF.

In the case of this clonotype: Mismatch with germline at one junction end may stem from a read error. The chain links TRBV5-4 to TRBJ2-6, with D maybe TRBD1 (6 bases). The CDR3 is made up of 13 amino acids. The V gene's germline CDR1 is SGHNT and CDR2 YYREEE (reference sequence). The DNA of the CDR3 is TGTGCCAGCAGCCCGATGGGGGCCAACGTCCGGACTTTC. Residues: CASSPMGANVRTF.

V gene TRBV6-5 combines with J gene TRBJ1-4, with TRBD1 as a possible D gene (5 bases). Trimming stripped 6 bases from V and 4 bases from J, with 12 bases between. Looked up from germline, CDR1 is MNHEY and CDR2 is SVGAGI. The CDR3 loop spans 14 amino acids. The CDR3, as DNA: TGTGCCAGCAGGCAGGGTTGGGGTAATGAAAAACTGTTTTTT. Amino acids: CASRQGWGNEKLFF.

Ten or more counts support this clonotype. The chain links TRBV20-1 to TRBJ2-4; D is unresolved. There are 13 residues in the CDR3. Germline loops: CDR1 DFQATT, CDR2 SNEGSKA (reference sequence). V gave up 3 bases and J gave up 9 bases, with 15 bases separating them. CDR3 in amino acids: CSASPGVSFIQYF. The CDR3 bases are TGCAGTGCTAGTCCTGGGGTTAGTTTCATTCAGTACTTC.

The chain employs TRBV6-5 and TRBJ1-1, with unresolved D. This CDR3 comprises 14 residues. V lost 6 bases and J lost 9, with 20 bases in between. From germline, CDR1 is MNHEY and CDR2 SVGAGI. CDR3: CASSPGETKVKAFF. Written as DNA, the CDR3 is TGTGCCAGCAGCCCCGGAGAAACCAAAGTAAAAGCTTTCTTT.

For this clonotype: This could be a read error, since a much larger clone is one nucleotide away. The chain employs TRBV6-2 or TRBV6-3 and TRBJ2-1; D possibly corresponds to TRBD2 (5 bases). V lost 0 bases, J lost 12 bases, and 12 bases lay in between. This CDR3 is built from 13 residues. Germline assignment: CDR1 MNHEY and CDR2 SVGEGT. The CDR3 spells CASSYSEEARQFF. The CDR3 region has the DNA TGTGCCAGCAGTTACTCGGAGGAGGCGCGGCAGTTCTTC.

A remark on this clonotype: A much larger clone is a single base away; this may be a read error. The V call is TRBV28, the J call TRBJ2-5; a weak D match, TRBD2 (6 bases). The CDR3 sequence is 11 residues long. Trimming took 4 bases from V and 9 from J, leaving 9 bases between them. The germline V gene has CDR1 MDHEN and CDR2 SYDVKM. CDR3 sequence: CASSSGGAQYF. The CDR3 bases are TGTGCCAGCAGTTCCGGCGGGGCCCAGTACTTC.

V is TRBV4-3 and J is TRBJ1-1, with 9 bases that match TRBD1. The CDR3 is 15 residues long. Per the germline V gene, CDR1 is LGHNA and CDR2 is YSLEER. V lost 1 base and J lost 7; bases outside the gene matches: 7. The CDR3 loop is CASSQVGTGTLEAFF. The CDR3 region has the DNA TGCGCCAGCAGCCAAGTCGGGACAGGGACTCTTGAAGCTTTCTTT.

This clonotype has a count of ten or more. The J gene is TRBJ2-1, the V gene TRBV20-1; D possibly corresponds to TRBD1 (5 bases). The CDR3 spans 12 residues. CDR1 and CDR2 (germline): DFQATT, SNEGSKA (reference sequence). Trimming left V 3 bases short and J 14 bases short, with 17 bases between. CDR3 DNA: TGCAGTGCTAGTCCTGAGGCCGCCAGGGAGTTCTTC. Its translation is CSASPEAAREFF.

Only a few counts were recorded for this clonotype. The chain is built from TRBV19 and TRBJ2-4, with D perhaps matching TRBD2 (5 bases). The germline gives CDR1 LNHDA, CDR2 SQIVND (reference sequence). V was shortened by 3 bases and J by 1 base, with 13 bases between the two germline ends. CDR3 size: 16 residues. In DNA form, the CDR3 reads TGTGCCAGTAGTATTGGTGTGAGGGCGGCCAAAAACATTCAGTACTTC. Translating it yields CASSIGVRAAKNIQYF.

This clonotype appeared many times. The CDR3 sequence is CSASSGRLETQYF. The CDR3 bases are TGCAGTGCTAGTTCTGGGCGTCTAGAGACCCAGTACTTC. The rearrangement links TRBV20-1 to TRBJ2-5, with D unclear. This CDR3 has 13 residues. Germline CDR1 DFQATT, CDR2 SNEGSKA (reference sequence). Deletions cut 3 bases from V and 4 bases from J, with 12 bases between.

The gene calls are TRBV29-1 and TRBJ1-2, with 10 bases matching TRBD1. The V gene end was trimmed by 1 base and the J gene end by 2 bases; junction bases not matched to a gene: 4. Germline V gene data show CDR1 as SQVTM and CDR2 as ANQGSEA. CDR3 length equals 15 residues. The CDR3: CSVEGGTGANYGYTF. For the CDR3, the DNA is TGCAGCGTTGAAGGTGGGACAGGGGCCAACTATGGCTACACCTTC.

In this sample, this clonotype turned up once. The chain employs TRBV20-1 and TRBJ2-7; D may be TRBD1 or TRBD2 (5 bases each). This CDR3 has 14 amino acids. Germline CDR1 is DFQATT and CDR2 is SNEGSKA (reference sequence). The V end lost 3 bases, the J end lost 5 bases, and 17 bases lay between the germline ends. CDR3 DNA: TGCAGTGCTAGTCGGGCAGCAAGGGACCACGAGCAGTACTTC. Its protein product is CSASRAARDHEQYF.

This clonotype occurred a few times. Given a much more abundant clone one base away, this may be a read error. The chain links TRBV6-2 or TRBV6-3 to TRBJ2-5, with 8 bases lining up with TRBD1. Germline lookup yields CDR1 MNHEY and CDR2 SVGEGT. This CDR3 comprises 18 residues. J gave up 11 bases and V 5 bases, and 25 bases lay outside the gene matches. The CDR3 spells CASSAPQRDRTFYNEQYF. The CDR3 DNA reads as TGTGCCAGCAGTGCCCCGCAGAGGGACAGGACATTCTACAATGAGCAGTACTTC.

The rearrangement links TRBV12-3 or TRBV12-4 to TRBJ2-2; D remains ambiguous. The CDR3 contains 14 residues. Between the trimmed V and J ends, which lost 4 bases and 4 bases, there was a span of 10 bases. CDR3 loop: CASSYTPVTGELFF. CDR3 sequence (DNA): TGTGCCAGCAGTTACACCCCAGTCACCGGGGAGCTGTTTTTT.

This clonotype was detected many times. The chain carries TRBV12-3 or TRBV12-4 and TRBJ2-1; 8 bases are shared with TRBD2. V shed 2 bases and J 0 bases; nucleotides not matched to a gene: 15. The CDR3 contains 20 residues. The CDR3: CASSLSAWRRGGFSYNEQFF. DNA for the CDR3: TGTGCCAGCAGTTTATCAGCCTGGAGACGGGGGGGGTTCTCCTACAATGAGCAGTTCTTC.